These 29 T cell receptor beta chains share one sample of origin, sequenced in a study of sequential checkpoint blockade in melanoma. TCRdb's copy holds only in-frame clones and misses some; the assay was immunoSEQ multiplex PCR. This sample has about 21,000 clones, with around 30% found just once. Treatment meaning: randomized to nivolumab then ipilimumab (arm A) or the reverse (arm B). The sequenced sample was tumor tissue (inferred from file names), obtained from a patient given nivolumab and ipilimumab in sequence. These receptors originate from a human donor with melanoma.

This clone came up a few times. This sequence joins TRBV11-3 and TRBJ1-2; 7 bases are a match to TRBD1. V was clipped by 0 bases and J by 7 bases; unmatched bases: 5. The CDR3 loop spans 14 amino acids. Germline V CDR1 and CDR2: SGHNT, YENEEA. CDR3 nucleotides: TGTGCCAGCAGCTTAGAGACAGGGAGGGGTGGCTACACCTTC. Its translation: CASSLETGRGGYTF.

CDR3 loop: CASSLPGTGGYEQYF. DNA for the CDR3: TGTGCCAGCAGCTTACCCGGGACAGGGGGATACGAGCAGTACTTC. The rearrangement joins TRBV28 to TRBJ2-7; TRBD1 matches at 11 bases. This CDR3 spans 15 amino acids. V lost 6 bases to trimming and J lost 4 bases; unmatched junction nucleotides: 8. Looked up from germline, CDR1 is MDHEN and CDR2 is SYDVKM.

The chain combines TRBV14 with TRBJ2-2; 12 bases align to TRBD2. Unmatched junction bases numbered 3, after V lost 2 bases and J lost 5 bases. Germline CDR1 SGHDN, CDR2 FVKESK. This CDR3 is built from 16 residues. CDR3 nucleotide sequence: TGTGCCAGCAGCCAACCAGGACTAGCGGGGACCGGGGAGCTGTTTTTT. As protein: CASSQPGLAGTGELFF.

V usage is TRBV23-1 and J usage is TRBJ1-2; the match to TRBD1 covers 9 bases. TRBV23-1 is recorded as an ORF, its role being uncertain. The J segment lost 8 bases and the V segment lost 6 bases, leaving 7 bases of the junction unmatched. This CDR3 comprises 13 residues. DNA of the CDR3: TGCGCCAGCAGCCAGGGACAGGGCAGCGGCTACACCTTC. Translated, it gives CASSQGQGSGYTF.

This chain links TRBV7-5 with TRBJ1-5; the table's D gene call, TRBD1, was not cross checked with the DNA. TRBV7-5 is reported as a pseudogene. The length of the CDR3 is 18 residues. This CDR3 reads CASSLYRAVEYDNQPQHF. The CDR3 bases are TGTGCCAGCAGCTTATACAGGGCTGTTGAATACGACAATCAGCCCCAGCATTTT.

V is TRBV6-8 and J is TRBJ1-6; D not certain. V lost 5 bases and J 6 bases, leaving 14 bases between the germline ends. Germline CDR1 is MNHGY and CDR2 is SAAAGT. The CDR3 covers 15 residues. The CDR3 coding sequence is TGTGCCAGCAGTCCCCCCCGGGATTTTAATTCACCCCTCCACTTT. It encodes CASSPPRDFNSPLHF.

The rearrangement uses TRBV28 and TRBJ2-3; D tentatively fits TRBD1 or TRBD2 (5 bases each). The CDR3 spans 17 residues. The germline V gene encodes CDR1 MDHEN and CDR2 SYDVKM. Trimming took 7 bases from V and 4 from J, leaving 24 bases between them. The CDR3 DNA reads TGTGCCAGCATACCCCGGGGCGGGCCTCAGCCCCCAGATACGCAGTATTTT. Translation: CASIPRGGPQPPDTQYF.

The CDR3 sequence is CASLRGLVTETQYF. As DNA, the CDR3 is TGCGCCAGCCTGAGGGGACTAGTTACAGAGACCCAGTACTTC. V is TRBV5-1 and J is TRBJ2-5; 8 bases align to TRBD2. The V gene's germline CDR1 is SGHRS and CDR2 YFSETQ. CDR3 length equals 14 residues. Trimming cost V 7 bases and J 4 bases; bases outside gene matches: 9.

This clone has a handful of counts. The J gene is TRBJ1-1, the V gene TRBV28, with a tentative D call TRBD1 (6 bases). Germline V gene data show CDR1 as MDHEN and CDR2 as SYDVKM. This CDR3 comprises 15 residues. Between the trimmed V and J ends, which lost 5 bases and 0 bases, there was a span of 13 bases. Here the CDR3 DNA reads TGTGCCAGCAGTGAGGTGGGGGGCTTGAACACTGAAGCTTTCTTT. Translating gives CASSEVGGLNTEAFF.

The chain couples TRBV11-3 to TRBJ2-5; possibly TRBD1 for D (5 bases). The CDR3 runs 14 residues. Germline CDR1 and CDR2: SGHNT and YENEEA. Trimming shortened V by 5 bases and J by 1 base, and 11 bases separated the two germline ends. The CDR3 spells CASSKRTPQETQYF. In nucleotides, the CDR3 is TGTGCCAGCAGCAAGAGGACACCCCAAGAGACCCAGTACTTC.

This clone turned up a few times. The rearrangement uses TRBV10-3 and TRBJ2-1, with D unclear. Germline CDR1 and CDR2: ENHRY and SYGVKD. V was pared by 4 bases and J by 0 bases, with 16 bases between. The CDR3 consists of 17 residues. CDR3 sequence (DNA): TGTGCCATCAGTGTTGGCAACGGTGAGAGCTCCTACAATGAGCAGTTCTTC. Protein sequence: CAISVGNGESSYNEQFF.

This rearrangement joins TRBV19 to TRBJ2-1, with D possibly called TRBD1 or TRBD2 (6 bases each). The germline V and J ends were trimmed by 5 bases and 12 bases, with 29 bases remaining between them. CDR1 LNHDA and CDR2 SQIVND come from the germline V gene (reference sequence). CDR3 length equals 17 residues. CDR3 in amino acids: CASSLPGGGRSGSGQFF. As DNA, the CDR3 is TGTGCCAGTAGTCTCCCCGGAGGGGGGAGGAGTGGGTCTGGGCAGTTCTTC. The full variable domain, in which reference TRBV19 and TRBJ2-1 provide the parts outside the CDR3, is DGGITQSPKYLFRKEGQNVTLSCEQNLNHDAMYWYRQDPGQGLRLIYYSQIVNDFQKGDIAEGYSVSREKKESFPLTVTSAQKNPTAFYLCASSLPGGGRSGSGQFFGPGTRLTVL.

The chain links TRBV2 to TRBJ2-2; D is undetermined. V was pared by 0 bases and J by 7 bases, with 12 bases between. The CDR3 sequence is 15 residues long. Germline lookup yields CDR1 SNHLY and CDR2 FYNNEI. The CDR3 DNA sequence: TGTGCCAGCAGTGAAGCGCCTATGAAAGTCGGGGAGCTGTTTTTT. It encodes CASSEAPMKVGELFF.

V usage is TRBV29-1 and J usage is TRBJ2-2, with TRBD2 matching over 8 bases. The germline V gene has CDR1 SQVTM and CDR2 ANQGSEA. The CDR3 sequence is 16 residues long. Trimming at V came to 6 bases and at J to 5 bases, leaving 14 bases not matched to a gene. CDR3 sequence (DNA): TGCAGCGTCCGACTCCTGGCGGGAGGAGTAACCGGGGAGCTGTTTTTT. Translating gives CSVRLLAGGVTGELFF.

This clone was seen more than once but under ten times. This chain uses TRBV11-3 with TRBJ1-4; 9 bases line up with TRBD1. The CDR3 loop spans 18 amino acids. Germline values: CDR1 SGHNT, CDR2 YENEEA. J gave up 0 bases and V 0 bases, and 5 bases lay outside the gene matches. CDR3 loop: CASSLEQGAATTNEKLFF. The CDR3 DNA sequence: TGTGCCAGCAGCTTAGAACAGGGGGCGGCCACAACTAATGAAAAACTGTTTTTT.

This chain uses TRBV14 with TRBJ2-3; D is perhaps TRBD2 (6 bases). This CDR3 has 15 residues. CDR1 and CDR2 from the germline V gene are SGHDN and FVKESK. Trimming cost V 4 bases and J 2 bases, with 13 bases left between them. DNA of the CDR3: TGTGCCAGCAGCCGCGGTGGGGGACTCACAGATACGCAGTATTTT. This encodes CASSRGGGLTDTQYF.

This clone was seen a handful of times. The chain couples TRBV15 to TRBJ1-1; 9 bases line up with TRBD1. Germline CDR1 LNHNV, CDR2 YYDKDF (reference sequence). The V gene end was trimmed by 3 bases and the J gene end by 6 bases; junction bases not matched to a gene: 5. CDR3 size: 14 residues. CDR3 protein: CATSRGQGLAEAFF. In nucleotides, the CDR3 is TGTGCCACCAGCAGGGGACAGGGACTTGCTGAAGCTTTCTTT. Together with reference TRBV15 and TRBJ1-1, the CDR3 gives the full variable domain: DAMVIQNPRYQVTQFGKPVTLSCSQTLNHNVMYWYQQKSSQAPKLLFHYYDKDFNNEADTPDNFQSRRPNTSFCFLDIRSPGLGDTAMYLCATSRGQGLAEAFFGQGTRLTVV.

The chain recombines TRBV10-3 with TRBJ2-3, with TRBD2 matching over 9 bases. The J segment lost 7 bases and the V segment lost 5 bases, leaving 13 bases of the junction unmatched. The germline V gene encodes CDR1 ENHRY and CDR2 SYGVKD. CDR3 length: 16 residues. The CDR3, as DNA: TGTGCCATCAGTTCGAGACTAGCGGCCTTCCGAAATACGCAGTATTTT. This sequence encodes CAISSRLAAFRNTQYF.

V and J are TRBV6-8 and TRBJ2-7; D is unclear. The CDR3 spans 15 residues. Germline values: CDR1 MNHGY, CDR2 SAAAGT. Trimming cost V 5 bases and J 2 bases, with 16 bases left between them. CDR3: CASSLTALDPYEQYF. The CDR3 coding sequence is TGTGCCAGCAGTCTGACGGCCCTCGACCCCTACGAGCAGTACTTC.

This clone was detected a few times. The chain links TRBV6-8 to TRBJ1-1, with D perhaps TRBD1 (5 bases). The CDR3 is 16 residues long. Germline V gene sequence: CDR1 MNHGY, CDR2 SAAAGT. Trimming took 2 bases from V and 1 from J, leaving 14 bases between them. CDR3 protein: CASSYPQDWGNTEAFF. The DNA of the CDR3 is TGTGCCAGCAGTTACCCACAGGACTGGGGGAACACTGAAGCTTTCTTT.

The chain couples TRBV9 to TRBJ1-2, with D perhaps matching TRBD1 (6 bases). Trimming took off 0 bases at V and 6 bases at J, with 15 bases between the two ends. This CDR3 region has 15 residues. Germline loops: CDR1 SGDLS, CDR2 YYNGEE. The CDR3 nucleotides are TGTGCCAGCAGCGTAGGATGGGGGCTGACTGATGGCTACACCTTC. Protein: CASSVGWGLTDGYTF.

The chain carries TRBV18 and TRBJ1-5; 9 positions match TRBD1. With V trimmed by 6 bases and J by 0 bases, 15 bases remained unmatched. The germline gives CDR1 KGHSH, CDR2 LQKENI. CDR3 length: 19 residues. The DNA of the CDR3 is TGTGCCAGCTCCCCCACTTCACAGGGGGCGCGCGGTAGCAATCAGCCCCAGCATTTT. This encodes CASSPTSQGARGSNQPQHF.

This chain uses TRBV6-8 with TRBJ2-1, with 7 bases lining up with TRBD2. The germline gives CDR1 MNHGY, CDR2 SAAAGT. The CDR3 spans 15 residues. Trimming at V came to 7 bases and at J to 5 bases, leaving 11 bases not matched to a gene. CDR3 sequence reads: CASKSTAGVNNEQFF. The CDR3 bases are TGTGCCAGCAAATCTACGGCGGGAGTTAACAATGAGCAGTTCTTC.

This clone was counted a few times. The V and J genes are TRBV11-1 and TRBJ1-1; possible D gene TRBD1, 6 bases. Trimming shortened V by 3 bases and J by 1 base, and 18 bases separated the two germline ends. The CDR3 length is 17 residues. From germline, CDR1 is SGHAT and CDR2 FQDESV (reference sequence). CDR3 sequence: CASSLVGGWSENTEAFF. CDR3 coding DNA: TGTGCCAGCAGCTTGGTAGGGGGATGGTCCGAGAACACTGAAGCTTTCTTT.

The V call is TRBV28, the J call TRBJ1-5; D uncertain. Germline CDR1 reads MDHEN; CDR2 reads SYDVKM. Trimming took off 2 bases at V and 2 bases at J, with 10 bases between the two ends. This CDR3 contains 15 residues. The chain's CDR3 is CASSLGPPGNQPQHF. The CDR3 DNA sequence: TGTGCCAGCAGTTTAGGACCCCCGGGCAATCAGCCCCAGCATTTT.

The V and J genes are TRBV18 and TRBJ2-2; no clear D. Germline V CDR1 and CDR2: KGHSH, LQKENI. CDR3 length: 13 amino acids. Trimming pared 4 bases from V and 5 bases from J, leaving 8 bases between. The CDR3 nucleotides are TGTGCCAGCTCACGAGGCGTGACCGGGGAGCTGTTTTTT. Its translation: CASSRGVTGELFF.

The gene calls are TRBV7-4 and TRBJ2-3; D uncertain. With 0 bases removed from V and 2 bases from J, the gap between germline ends came to 3 bases. Germline V gives CDR1 SGHVT, CDR2 SQSDAQ. The CDR3 has 13 residues. This chain's CDR3 is CASSLAYTDTQYF. CDR3 DNA sequence: TGTGCCAGCAGCTTAGCTTACACAGATACGCAGTATTTT.

This chain connects TRBV28 to TRBJ2-1; 12 bases map to TRBD2. The CDR3 contains 14 residues. Germline values: CDR1 MDHEN, CDR2 SYDVKM. V shed 5 bases and J 5 bases; nucleotides not matched to a gene: 1. CDR3 bases: TGTGCCAGCAGTAGACTAGCGGGAGACAATGAGCAGTTCTTC. Protein product: CASSRLAGDNEQFF. Looking up the rest from reference TRBV28 and TRBJ2-1 gives the full variable domain: DVKVTQSSRYLVKRTGEKVFLECVQDMDHENMFWYRQDPGLGLRLIYFSYDVKMKEKGDIPEGYSVSREKKERFSLILESASTNQTSMYLCASSRLAGDNEQFFGPGTRLTVL.

This clone was seen a few times. The V gene is TRBV11-3, the J gene TRBJ2-3; D call uncertain. This CDR3 spans 15 amino acids. Trimming pared 5 bases from V and 0 bases from J, leaving 12 bases between. Germline V gene data show CDR1 as SGHNT and CDR2 as YENEEA. The chain's CDR3 is CASSPMGTSTDTQYF. CDR3 nucleotides: TGTGCCAGCAGCCCAATGGGTACTAGCACAGATACGCAGTATTTT.